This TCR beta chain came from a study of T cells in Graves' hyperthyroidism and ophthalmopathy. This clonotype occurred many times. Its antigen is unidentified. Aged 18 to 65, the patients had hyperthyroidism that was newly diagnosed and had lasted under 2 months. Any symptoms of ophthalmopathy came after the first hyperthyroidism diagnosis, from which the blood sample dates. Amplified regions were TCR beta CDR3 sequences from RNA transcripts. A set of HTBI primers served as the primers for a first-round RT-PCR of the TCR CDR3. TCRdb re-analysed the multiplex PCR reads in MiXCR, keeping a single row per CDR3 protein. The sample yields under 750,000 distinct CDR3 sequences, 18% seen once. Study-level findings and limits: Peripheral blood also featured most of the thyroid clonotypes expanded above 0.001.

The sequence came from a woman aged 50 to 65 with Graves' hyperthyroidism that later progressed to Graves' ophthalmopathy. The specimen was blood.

Here the CDR3 DNA reads TGTGCCAGCAGCGGGACGGGTGCAGGCACAGATACGCAGTATTTT. It encodes CASSGTGAGTDTQYF. The chain joins TRBV11-2 to TRBJ2-3; D is possibly TRBD1 or TRBD2 (5 bases each). CDR1 and CDR2 (germline): SGHAT, FQNNGV. The CDR3 has 15 residues. V was shortened by 5 bases and J by 1 base, with 13 bases between the two germline ends.